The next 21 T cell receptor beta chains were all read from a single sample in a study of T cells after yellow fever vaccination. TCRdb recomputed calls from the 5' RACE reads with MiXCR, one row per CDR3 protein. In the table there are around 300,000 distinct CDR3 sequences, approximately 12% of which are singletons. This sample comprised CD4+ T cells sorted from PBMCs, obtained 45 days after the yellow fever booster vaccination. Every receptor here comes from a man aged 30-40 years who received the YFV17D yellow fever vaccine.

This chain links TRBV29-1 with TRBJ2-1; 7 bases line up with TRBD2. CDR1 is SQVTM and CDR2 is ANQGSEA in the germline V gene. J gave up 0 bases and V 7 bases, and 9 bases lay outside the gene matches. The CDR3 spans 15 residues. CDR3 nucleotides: TGCAGCGGAGATACTAGCGCGAGCTCCTACAATGAGCAGTTCTTC. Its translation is CSGDTSASSYNEQFF.

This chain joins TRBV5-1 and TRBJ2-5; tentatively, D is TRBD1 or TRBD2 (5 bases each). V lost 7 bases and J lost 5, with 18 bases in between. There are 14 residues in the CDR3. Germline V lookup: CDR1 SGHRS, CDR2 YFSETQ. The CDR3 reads CASREGFSRETQYF. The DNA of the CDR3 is TGCGCCAGCCGAGAGGGGTTCTCCCGGGAGACCCAGTACTTC.

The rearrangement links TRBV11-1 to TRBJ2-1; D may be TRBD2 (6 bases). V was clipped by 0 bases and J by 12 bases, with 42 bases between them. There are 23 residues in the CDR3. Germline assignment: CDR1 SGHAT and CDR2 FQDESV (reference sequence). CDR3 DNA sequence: TGTGCCAGCAGCTTAGCGCGGGGTAGGGTACGAGGCACCCGGGCTGGCAACCCTGACGGGCAGTTCTTC. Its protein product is CASSLARGRVRGTRAGNPDGQFF.

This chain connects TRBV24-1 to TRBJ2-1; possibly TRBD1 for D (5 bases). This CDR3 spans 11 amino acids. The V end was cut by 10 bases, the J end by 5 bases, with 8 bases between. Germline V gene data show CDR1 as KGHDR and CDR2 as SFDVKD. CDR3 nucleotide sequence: TGTGCCACAGGGGCCAACAATGAGCAGTTCTTC. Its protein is CATGANNEQFF.

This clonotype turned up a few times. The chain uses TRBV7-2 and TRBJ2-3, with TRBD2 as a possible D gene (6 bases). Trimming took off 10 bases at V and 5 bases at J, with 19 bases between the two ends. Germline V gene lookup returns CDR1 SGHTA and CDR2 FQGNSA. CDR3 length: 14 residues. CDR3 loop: CATSSGGVQDTQYF. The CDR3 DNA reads TGTGCCACCTCATCGGGCGGGGTCCAAGATACGCAGTATTTT.

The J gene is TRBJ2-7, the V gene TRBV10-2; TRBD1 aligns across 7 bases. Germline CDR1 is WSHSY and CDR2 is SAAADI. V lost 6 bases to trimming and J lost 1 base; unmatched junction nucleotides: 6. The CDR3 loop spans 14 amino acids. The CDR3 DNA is TGCGCCAGCAGCGAATACAGGGGATCCTACGAGCAGTACTTC. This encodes CASSEYRGSYEQYF.

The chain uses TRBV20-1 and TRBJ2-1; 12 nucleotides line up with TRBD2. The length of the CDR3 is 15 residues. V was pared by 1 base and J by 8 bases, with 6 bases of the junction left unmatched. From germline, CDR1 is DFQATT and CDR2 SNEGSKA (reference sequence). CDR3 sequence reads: CSARAATSGRYEQFF. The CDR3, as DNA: TGCAGTGCTAGAGCGGCTACTAGCGGGAGGTATGAGCAGTTCTTC.

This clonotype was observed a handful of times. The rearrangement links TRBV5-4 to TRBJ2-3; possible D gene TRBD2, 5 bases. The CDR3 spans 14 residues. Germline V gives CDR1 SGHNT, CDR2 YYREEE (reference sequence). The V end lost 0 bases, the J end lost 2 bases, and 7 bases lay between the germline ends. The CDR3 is CASSLGEFTDTQYF. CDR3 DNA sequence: TGTGCCAGCAGCTTGGGGGAGTTCACAGATACGCAGTATTTT.

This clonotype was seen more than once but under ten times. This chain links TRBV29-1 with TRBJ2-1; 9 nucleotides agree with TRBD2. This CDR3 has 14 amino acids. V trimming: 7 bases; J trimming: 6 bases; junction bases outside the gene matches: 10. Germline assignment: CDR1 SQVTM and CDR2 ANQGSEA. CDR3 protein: CSALTSGVPNEQFF. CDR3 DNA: TGCAGCGCCCTGACTAGCGGAGTCCCCAATGAGCAGTTCTTC.

CDR3 in amino acids: CASSQDLVMREQFF. The CDR3 DNA is TGTGCCAGCAGCCAAGATCTCGTAATGCGGGAGCAGTTCTTC. The genes are TRBV14 and TRBJ2-1, with unresolved D. The CDR3 is made up of 14 amino acids. Germline lookup yields CDR1 SGHDN and CDR2 FVKESK. V lost 0 bases, J lost 10 bases, and 13 bases lay in between.

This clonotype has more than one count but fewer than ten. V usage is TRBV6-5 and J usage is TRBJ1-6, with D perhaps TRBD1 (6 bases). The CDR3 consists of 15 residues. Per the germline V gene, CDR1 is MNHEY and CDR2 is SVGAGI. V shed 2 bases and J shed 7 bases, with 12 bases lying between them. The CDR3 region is CASSYLSGANSPLHF. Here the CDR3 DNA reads TGTGCCAGCAGTTACCTCTCAGGGGCCAATTCACCCCTCCACTTT.

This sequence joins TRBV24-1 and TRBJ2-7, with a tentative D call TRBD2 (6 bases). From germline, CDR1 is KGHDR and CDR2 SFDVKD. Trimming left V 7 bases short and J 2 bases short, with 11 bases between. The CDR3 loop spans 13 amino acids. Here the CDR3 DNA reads TGTGCCACCAGCCGCGGGACCGCCTACGAGCAGTACTTC. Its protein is CATSRGTAYEQYF.

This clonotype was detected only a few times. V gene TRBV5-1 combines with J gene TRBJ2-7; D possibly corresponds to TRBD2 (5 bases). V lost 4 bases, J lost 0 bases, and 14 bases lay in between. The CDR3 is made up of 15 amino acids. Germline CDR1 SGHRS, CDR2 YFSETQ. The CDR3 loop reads CASSTGVASSYEQYF. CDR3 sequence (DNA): TGCGCCAGCAGCACCGGGGTCGCGAGCTCCTACGAGCAGTACTTC.

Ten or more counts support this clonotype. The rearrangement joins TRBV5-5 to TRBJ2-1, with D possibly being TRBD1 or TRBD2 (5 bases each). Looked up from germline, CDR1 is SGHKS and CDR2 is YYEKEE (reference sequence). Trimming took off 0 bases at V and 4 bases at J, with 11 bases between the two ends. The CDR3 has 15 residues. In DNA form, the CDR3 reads TGTGCCAGCAGCTTGGGATCTGGGACGTACAATGAGCAGTTCTTC. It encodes CASSLGSGTYNEQFF.

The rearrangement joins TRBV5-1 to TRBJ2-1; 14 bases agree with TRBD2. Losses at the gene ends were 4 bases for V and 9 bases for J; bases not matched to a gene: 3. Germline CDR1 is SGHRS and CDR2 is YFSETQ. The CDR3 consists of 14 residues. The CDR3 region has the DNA TGCGCCAGCAGCGGAGGACTAGCGGGAGGTGAGCAGTTCTTC. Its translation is CASSGGLAGGEQFF.

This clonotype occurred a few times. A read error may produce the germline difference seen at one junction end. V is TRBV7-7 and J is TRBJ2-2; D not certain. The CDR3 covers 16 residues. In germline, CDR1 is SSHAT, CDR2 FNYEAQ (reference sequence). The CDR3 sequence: CASSLGFGANTGELFF. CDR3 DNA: TGTGCTAGCAGCTTAGGGTTTGGGGCGAACACCGGGGAGCTGTTTTTT.

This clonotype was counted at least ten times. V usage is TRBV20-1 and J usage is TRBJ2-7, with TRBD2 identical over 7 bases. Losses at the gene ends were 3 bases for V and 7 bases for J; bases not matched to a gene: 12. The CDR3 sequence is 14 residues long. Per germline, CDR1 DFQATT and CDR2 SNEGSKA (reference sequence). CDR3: CSARRRESPLEQYF. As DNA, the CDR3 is TGCAGTGCTAGGAGGCGGGAGTCCCCCTTGGAGCAGTACTTC.

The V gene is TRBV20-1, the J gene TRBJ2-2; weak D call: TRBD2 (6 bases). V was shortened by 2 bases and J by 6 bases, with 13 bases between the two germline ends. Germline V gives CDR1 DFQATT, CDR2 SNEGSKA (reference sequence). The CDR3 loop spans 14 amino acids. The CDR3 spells CSARKPGLPGELFF. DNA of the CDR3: TGCAGTGCTAGAAAACCGGGACTTCCCGGGGAGCTGTTTTTT.

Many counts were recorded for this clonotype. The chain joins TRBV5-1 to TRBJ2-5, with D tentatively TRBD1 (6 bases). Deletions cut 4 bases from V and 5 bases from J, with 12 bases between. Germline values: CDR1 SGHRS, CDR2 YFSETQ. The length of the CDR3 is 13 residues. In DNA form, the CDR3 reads TGCGCCAGCAGCAACCGGGACACGGAGACCCAGTACTTC. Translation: CASSNRDTETQYF. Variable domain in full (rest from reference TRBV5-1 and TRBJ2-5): KAGVTQTPRYLIKTRGQQVTLSCSPISGHRSVSWYQQTPGQGLQFLFEYFSETQRNKGNFPGRFSGRQFSNSRSEMNVSTLELGDSALYLCASSNRDTETQYFGPGTRLLVL.

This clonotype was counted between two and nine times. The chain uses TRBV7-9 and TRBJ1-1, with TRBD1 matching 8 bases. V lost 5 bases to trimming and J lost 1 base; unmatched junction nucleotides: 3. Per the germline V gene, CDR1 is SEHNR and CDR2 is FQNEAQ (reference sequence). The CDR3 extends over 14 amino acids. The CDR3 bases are TGTGCCAGCAGCCCGGGACAGGCGAACACTGAAGCTTTCTTT. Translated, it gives CASSPGQANTEAFF.

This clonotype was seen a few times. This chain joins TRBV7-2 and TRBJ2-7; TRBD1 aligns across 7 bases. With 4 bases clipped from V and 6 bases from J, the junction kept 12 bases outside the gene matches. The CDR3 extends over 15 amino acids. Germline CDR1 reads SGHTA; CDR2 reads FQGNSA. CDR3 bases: TGTGCCAGCAGCTCTCGGGACAGCAGGGGTGTCGAGCAGTACTTC. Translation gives CASSSRDSRGVEQYF.